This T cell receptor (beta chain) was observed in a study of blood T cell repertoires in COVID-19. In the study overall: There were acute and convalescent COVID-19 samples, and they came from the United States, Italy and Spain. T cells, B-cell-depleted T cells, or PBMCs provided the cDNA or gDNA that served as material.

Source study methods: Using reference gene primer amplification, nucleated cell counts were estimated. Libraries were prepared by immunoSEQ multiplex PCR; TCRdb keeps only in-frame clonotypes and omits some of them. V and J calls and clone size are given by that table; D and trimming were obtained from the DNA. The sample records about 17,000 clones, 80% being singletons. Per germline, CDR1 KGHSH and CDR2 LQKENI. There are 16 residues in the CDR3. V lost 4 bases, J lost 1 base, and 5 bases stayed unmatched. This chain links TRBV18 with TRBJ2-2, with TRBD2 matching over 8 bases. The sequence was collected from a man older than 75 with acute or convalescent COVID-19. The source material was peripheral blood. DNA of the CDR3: TGTGCCAGCTCACAATCCGGGACTAGGAACACCGGGGAGCTGTTTTTT. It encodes CASSQSGTRNTGELFF.